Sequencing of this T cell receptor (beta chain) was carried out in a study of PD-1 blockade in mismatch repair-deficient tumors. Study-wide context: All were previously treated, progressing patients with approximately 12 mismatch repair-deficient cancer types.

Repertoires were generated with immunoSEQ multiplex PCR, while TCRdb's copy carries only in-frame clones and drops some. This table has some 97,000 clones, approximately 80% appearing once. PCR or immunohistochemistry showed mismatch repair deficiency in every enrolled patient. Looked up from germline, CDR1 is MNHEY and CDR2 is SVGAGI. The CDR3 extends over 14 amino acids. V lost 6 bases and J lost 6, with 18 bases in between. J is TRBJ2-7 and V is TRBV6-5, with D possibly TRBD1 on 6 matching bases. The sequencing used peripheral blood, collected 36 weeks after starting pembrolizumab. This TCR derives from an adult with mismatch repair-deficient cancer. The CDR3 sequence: CASRDVLGQFEQYF. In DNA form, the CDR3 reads TGTGCCAGCAGAGACGTTCTCGGACAGTTCGAGCAGTACTTC.